This T cell receptor (beta chain) was sequenced during a study of blood T cell repertoires in COVID-19. Study at large: Acute-phase and convalescent COVID-19 samples originated in the United States, Italy and Spain. From T cells, B-cell-depleted T cells, or PBMCs came the material, which was cDNA or gDNA.

V was pared by 4 bases and J by 3 bases, with 11 bases between. CDR1 is SGHNT and CDR2 is YYREEE in the germline V gene (reference sequence). The CDR3 contains 13 residues. In the source study's methods: How many nucleated cells were present was estimated from reference gene primer amplification. The table came from immunoSEQ multiplex PCR; TCRdb's copy has only in-frame clones and leaves some out. V, J and clone size derive from that table, while D and trimming were established from the DNA sequence. Among roughly 160,000 clones listed, about four fifths were seen once. The sample was peripheral blood. V is TRBV5-4 and J is TRBJ2-7; D remains unclear. This sequence originates from a woman of 80 years or more with COVID-19, enrolled during active disease. The CDR3, as DNA: TGTGCCAGCAGCCGTAGCAGCTACTACGAGCAGTACTTC. Translation gives CASSRSSYYEQYF.